This T cell receptor beta chain was identified in a study of cytomegalovirus exposure and HLA in healthy donors. The study, taken as a whole, reports: In a later analysis, at a false discovery rate of 0.05, over 15,000 TCR beta sequences were associated with HLA alleles. A likely sequencing artifact accounted for one observed cluster of highly shared sequence variants. Cytomegalovirus status, reportedly, was diagnosed with high specificity and sensitivity by the classifier. An apparent linkage of common viral pathogens to several of the most significant clusters emerged in a later analysis.

Primers: 60 Vbeta forward and 13 Jbeta reverse. Produced via immunoSEQ multiplex PCR; TCRdb's table is partial and in-frame only. The sample lists some 56,000 clones, roughly four fifths occurring once. Comments on this clone: Its antigen is as yet unknown.

The V gene's germline CDR1 is MNHNS and CDR2 SASEGT. The V gene lost 2 bases and the J gene lost 2 bases, with 15 bases spanning the gap. There are 16 residues in the CDR3. The rearrangement links TRBV6-1 to TRBJ2-5; tentative D call: TRBD2 (6 bases). Sample: PBMCs. The sequence was collected from a man aged 50-60 years in good health and CMV-seronegative. The CDR3 loop is CASSELGGARQETQYF. CDR3 bases: TGTGCCAGCAGTGAATTAGGCGGGGCCCGACAAGAGACCCAGTACTTC.